This TCR beta chain was sequenced for a study of early T cells in non-severe SARS-CoV-2 infection. Study background: Chains from this unsorted whole-blood bulk RNA could not be paired. Study outcomes and limitations: VDJdb-based matching was biased toward anti-spike CD8 responses and missed private and CD4 specificities.

Trimming removed 11 bases at V and 4 bases at J, with 14 bases between. The CDR3 has 12 amino acids. Germline CDR1 reads SGHTA; CDR2 reads FQGNSA. Individual cDNA molecules were tagged with unique molecular identifiers, the study reported. TCRdb analysed the 5' RACE reads with MiXCR anew, one entry per CDR3 protein. The top ten hold about 5% of the sample, which has 54,000 or so distinct CDR3 sequences, roughly 12% seen once. This clonotype was recorded many times. Its antigen remains unknown. This chain links TRBV7-2 with TRBJ1-2; perhaps TRBD1 as D (5 bases). The clonotype originates from an adult who was a healthcare worker with PCR-confirmed SARS-CoV-2 infection or an uninfected control (not recorded which). The sample comprised whole blood. The CDR3 coding sequence is TGTGCCCACAGGCGGGGGAGCTATGGCTACACCTTC. It specifies CAHRRGSYGYTF.